The rows below give T cell receptor beta chains drawn from one sample of a study of early T cells in non-severe SARS-CoV-2 infection. Each CDR3 protein gets one entry after TCRdb re-called the 5' RACE reads with MiXCR. Of roughly 48,000 distinct CDR3 sequences in the sample, 7% to 9% are singletons; the top ten hold roughly 9.9%. Sequencing used whole blood. Source of these receptors: an adult who was a healthcare worker with PCR-confirmed SARS-CoV-2 infection or an uninfected control (not recorded which). Both conserved end residues are part of each CDR3. The order of the fields is D gene, V gene, clone size, J gene, CDR3 protein, CDR3 DNA. D genes are given only for firm matches. Size tells how often a clone was seen (once, few, many) or the class of an expanded clone, and some rows leave it out.

TRBD2	TRBV7-6	many	TRBJ2-5	CASSLVIWGAGARQETQYF	TGTGCCAGCAGCTTAGTTATTTGGGGAGCGGGGGCCCGCCAAGAGACCCAGTACTTC
NA	TRBV9	once	TRBJ1-4	CASSVEGTNEKLFF	TGTGCCAGCAGCGTAGAAGGGACTAATGAAAAACTGTTTTTT
TRBD1	TRBV2	NA	TRBJ2-2	CARSTGTGLNTGELFF	TGTGCCAGAAGTACCGGGACAGGGTTAAACACCGGGGAGCTGTTTTTT
TRBD1	TRBV4-3	NA	TRBJ2-7	CASSVRQGVSEQYF	TGCGCCAGCAGCGTCAGACAGGGGGTTAGCGAGCAGTACTTC
NA	TRBV28	NA	TRBJ1-4	CASSRTVATNEKLFF	TGTGCCAGCAGTAGGACCGTTGCAACTAATGAAAAACTGTTTTTT
NA	TRBV12-3/TRBV12-4	few	TRBJ1-1	CASIPGGVTEAFF	TGTGCCAGCATCCCCGGGGGGGTCACTGAAGCTTTCTTT
NA	TRBV7-2	many	TRBJ1-6	CASSRGDGYSPLHF	TGTGCCAGCAGCCGAGGGGACGGTTATTCACCCCTCCACTTT
TRBD1	TRBV20-1	many	TRBJ2-7	CSAATGGVQYEQYF	TGCAGTGCTGCTACAGGGGGCGTGCAATACGAGCAGTACTTC
NA	TRBV5-4	NA	TRBJ2-5	CASSLSQTIGETQYF	TGTGCCAGCAGCTTGAGCCAGACGATCGGGGAGACCCAGTACTTC
NA	TRBV13	few	TRBJ2-7	CASSRDNLYEQYF	TGTGCCAGCAGCCGGGACAACTTATACGAGCAGTACTTC
NA	TRBV27	few	TRBJ1-2	CASSLSQGYGYTF	TGTGCCAGCAGTTTATCACAGGGCTATGGCTACACCTTC
NA	TRBV23-1	NA	TRBJ2-1	CASSQRLVHEQFF	TGCGCCAGCAGTCAGAGACTAGTCCATGAGCAGTTCTTC
NA	TRBV28	NA	TRBJ1-1	CASSLASSLKAFF	TGTGCCAGCAGTTTAGCATCCAGCCTGAAGGCTTTCTTT
NA	TRBV7-8	few	TRBJ2-1	CASSFGRDGEQFF	TGTGCCAGCAGCTTTGGTCGGGACGGTGAGCAGTTCTTC
NA	TRBV10-3	NA	TRBJ2-7	CAISDGVYEQYF	TGTGCCATCAGTGACGGCGTTTACGAGCAGTACTTC
TRBD2	TRBV7-9	many	TRBJ2-7	CASSSEASGGVLYEQYF	TGTGCCAGCAGCTCCGAAGCTAGCGGGGGGGTGCTCTACGAGCAGTACTTC
NA	TRBV7-9	many	TRBJ2-3	CASSLDGTTLTQYF	TGTGCCAGCAGCTTGGACGGAACAACTCTTACGCAGTATTTT